The 17 T cell receptor beta chains presented below share a single source sample, sequenced in a study of T cell repertoires in cytomegalovirus infection. MiXCR, applied by TCRdb to the reads, yields one record per CDR3 protein. This sample carries 550,000 to 700,000 distinct CDR3 sequences, around two fifths of them seen once, and the ten largest clones take around 48%. Which antigens these TCRs recognize remains unknown. Sequenced here: cultured PBMCs, sampled from culture after CMV antigen stimulation. These receptors all stem from a human donor in good health (CMV status not recorded). Some clones in this sample may be carry-over from other donors' samples.

The chain uses TRBV15 and TRBJ1-3; D is ambiguous. From germline, CDR1 is LNHNV and CDR2 YYDKDF (reference sequence). This CDR3 has 16 residues. Trimming shortened V by 0 bases and J by 0 bases, and 9 bases separated the two germline ends. The CDR3 protein is CATSRDPVSSGNTIYF. The CDR3 region has the DNA TGTGCCACCAGCAGAGATCCGGTCAGCTCTGGAAACACCATATATTTT.

The chain carries TRBV12-3 or TRBV12-4 and TRBJ1-6; 8 nucleotides agree with TRBD1. Trimming cost V 3 bases and J 15 bases; bases outside gene matches: 13. The CDR3 loop spans 15 amino acids. Written as DNA, the CDR3 is TGTGCCAGCAGTTTGGCCGGGACAGGTCCTGTAGTCCTCCACTTT. As protein: CASSLAGTGPVVLHF.

This clonotype was seen a few times. V and J are TRBV7-8 and TRBJ2-3; weak D call: TRBD2 (6 bases). Trimming left V 1 base short and J 2 bases short, with 10 bases between. The germline CDR1 and CDR2 sequences are SGHVS and FQNEAQ. There are 15 residues in the CDR3. The DNA of the CDR3 is TGTGCCAGCAGCTTAGTTCGGACTATCACAGATACGCAGTATTTT. It yields the protein CASSLVRTITDTQYF.

V is TRBV7-6 and J is TRBJ2-3, with TRBD2 matching over 8 bases. This CDR3 comprises 16 residues. The trim removed 2 bases at V and 4 bases at J, leaving 8 bases unmatched. CDR1 is SGHVS and CDR2 is FNYEAQ in the germline V gene. The CDR3 sequence: CASSLRAGGRADTQYF. The CDR3, as DNA: TGTGCCAGCAGCTTAAGGGCGGGAGGTCGGGCAGATACGCAGTATTTT.

The rearrangement joins TRBV10-3 to TRBJ2-3; TRBD2 might be the D (7 bases). Germline CDR1 is ENHRY and CDR2 is SYGVKD. The CDR3 extends over 16 amino acids. V dropped 3 bases and J dropped 5 bases, with 18 bases sitting between them. DNA of the CDR3: TGTGCCATCAGTGACCCGCGGGGGAGGGGGGTAGATACGCAGTATTTT. Protein product: CAISDPRGRGVDTQYF.

Only a few counts were recorded for this clonotype. This chain links TRBV6-2 or TRBV6-3 with TRBJ2-7; 8 bases line up with TRBD1. In germline, CDR1 is MNHEY, CDR2 SVGEGT. V lost 5 bases, J lost 6 bases, and 3 bases stayed unmatched. This CDR3 comprises 12 residues. As DNA, the CDR3 is TGTGCCAGCAGTCAGGACAGGGCCGAGCAGTACTTC. Translating gives CASSQDRAEQYF.

The sample holds a few counts of this clonotype. This sequence joins TRBV7-9 and TRBJ1-1, with TRBD1 matching over 7 bases. The V gene end was trimmed by 5 bases and the J gene end by 5 bases; junction bases not matched to a gene: 8. Germline V gene lookup returns CDR1 SEHNR and CDR2 FQNEAQ (reference sequence). The CDR3 is 14 residues long. Here the CDR3 DNA reads TGTGCCAGCAGCCACCTGACAGGGAAGACTGAAGCTTTCTTT. It encodes CASSHLTGKTEAFF.

The chain recombines TRBV12-3 or TRBV12-4 with TRBJ1-6, with D unclear. The V end lost 4 bases, the J end lost 7 bases, and 11 bases lay between the germline ends. The CDR3 has 14 residues. For the CDR3, the DNA is TGTGCCAGCAGTTATCAAGGTGGAAATTCACCCCTCCACTTT. It yields the protein CASSYQGGNSPLHF.

This chain uses TRBV30 with TRBJ1-3; TRBD1 is a possible D gene (5 bases). V lost 2 bases to trimming and J lost 4 bases, with 9 bases between them. The CDR3 runs 13 residues. In germline, CDR1 is GTSNPN, CDR2 SVGIG (reference sequence). The DNA of the CDR3 is TGTGCCTGGAGTCGACAGTCAGGAAACACCATATATTTT. The encoded protein is CAWSRQSGNTIYF.

The chain employs TRBV11-3 and TRBJ2-3; a possible D gene is TRBD2 (5 bases). Germline V gene sequence: CDR1 SGHNT, CDR2 YENEEA. There are 14 residues in the CDR3. The germline V and J ends were trimmed by 5 bases and 6 bases, with 15 bases remaining between them. CDR3 DNA sequence: TGTGCCAGCAGCCGAGGGAGATTCTCCGATACGCAGTATTTT. Translation: CASSRGRFSDTQYF.

The chain joins TRBV7-8 to TRBJ1-2; D perhaps matches TRBD1 (6 bases). The CDR3 is made up of 15 amino acids. Germline V gene data show CDR1 as SGHVS and CDR2 as FQNEAQ. The V gene lost 1 base and the J gene lost 0 bases, with 9 bases spanning the gap. This chain's CDR3 is CASSLGGAPNYGYTF. CDR3 in DNA: TGTGCCAGCAGCTTAGGGGGGGCACCTAACTATGGCTACACCTTC.

V is TRBV4-3 and J is TRBJ2-1; the match to TRBD2 covers 10 bases. The V gene end was trimmed by 0 bases and the J gene end by 4 bases; junction bases not matched to a gene: 9. In germline, CDR1 is LGHNA, CDR2 YSLEER. The CDR3 is made up of 18 amino acids. The CDR3 bases are TGCGCCAGCAGCCAAGATAGCGGGAGGTCACAGAGATACAATGAGCAGTTCTTC. This translates into CASSQDSGRSQRYNEQFF.

J is TRBJ2-3 and V is TRBV28, with D possibly being TRBD1 or TRBD2 (6 bases each). CDR1 is MDHEN and CDR2 is SYDVKM in the germline V gene. The CDR3 totals 16 residues. Trimming took 5 bases from V and 8 from J, leaving 23 bases between them. CDR3 residues: CASSPRDGLGGGTQYF. The DNA of the CDR3 is TGTGCCAGCAGTCCCCGGGACGGGTTGGGGGGCGGTACGCAGTATTTT. The variable domain in full, completed from reference TRBV28 and TRBJ2-3, reads DVKVTQSSRYLVKRTGEKVFLECVQDMDHENMFWYRQDPGLGLRLIYFSYDVKMKEKGDIPEGYSVSREKKERFSLILESASTNQTSMYLCASSPRDGLGGGTQYFGPGTRLTVL.

Only a few counts were recorded for this clonotype. CDR3 DNA sequence: TGCAGTGCTACAGACCGACTAGCGGGCATATCAATTGAGCAGTTCTTC. Protein sequence: CSATDRLAGISIEQFF. This chain links TRBV20-1 with TRBJ2-1; TRBD2 agrees at 10 bases. In germline, CDR1 is DFQATT, CDR2 SNEGSKA (reference sequence). This CDR3 spans 16 amino acids. The trim removed 4 bases at V and 9 bases at J, leaving 15 bases unmatched.

The chain uses TRBV11-3 and TRBJ2-7; D is perhaps TRBD1 (7 bases). Germline V gene lookup returns CDR1 SGHNT and CDR2 YENEEA. CDR3 length: 14 amino acids. V dropped 4 bases and J dropped 6 bases, with 16 bases sitting between them. CDR3 loop: CASSSDSGDSEQYF. The CDR3 nucleotides are TGTGCCAGCAGCTCCGATTCGGGGGACAGCGAGCAGTACTTC. The complete variable domain, with remaining parts taken from reference TRBV11-3 and TRBJ2-7, reads EAGVVQSPRYKIIEKKQPVAFWCNPISGHNTLYWYLQNLGQGPELLIRYENEEAVDDSQLPKDRFSAERLKGVDSTLKIQPAELGDSAVYLCASSSDSGDSEQYFGPGTRLTVT.

The chain links TRBV12-3 or TRBV12-4 to TRBJ1-4; TRBD1 matches at 9 bases. The CDR3 consists of 15 residues. V dropped 6 bases and J dropped 4; count of bases not matched to a gene: 6. Here the CDR3 reads CASSYDRGINEKLFF. The CDR3 nucleotides read TGTGCCAGCAGCTACGACAGGGGGATTAATGAAAAACTGTTTTTT.

The rearrangement links TRBV27 to TRBJ2-2; D uncertain. V was clipped by 3 bases and J by 7 bases, with 12 bases between them. From germline, CDR1 is MNHEY and CDR2 SMNVEV (reference sequence). The CDR3 runs 14 residues. The CDR3 loop reads CASSFKQVYGELFF. In DNA, the CDR3 is TGTGCCAGCAGTTTTAAGCAGGTCTACGGGGAGCTGTTTTTT.